These 19 T cell receptor beta chains originate from one sample sequenced in a study of T cells after yellow fever vaccination. TCRdb re-called the 5' RACE reads with MiXCR, one entry per CDR3 protein. The sample has some 350,000 distinct CDR3 sequences, more than 8.5% seen once. Here the sequenced sample was PBMCs, taken on the day of the first yellow fever vaccination. These receptors were collected from a young man who received the YFV17D yellow fever vaccine.

This clonotype was seen more than once but under ten times. This sequence joins TRBV7-2 and TRBJ1-3; 8 nucleotides match TRBD1. Trimming took 3 bases from V and 1 from J; bases not matched to a gene: 5. CDR1 is SGHTA, CDR2 FQGNSA, per germline. The CDR3 length is 16 residues. The CDR3, as DNA: TGTGCCAGCAGCTTCGCAAGGACAGGGTCTGGAAACACCATATATTTT. Translation: CASSFARTGSGNTIYF.

This clonotype was recorded many times. This chain joins TRBV4-3 and TRBJ1-2; no clear D gene. The CDR3 has 18 residues. Per the germline V gene, CDR1 is LGHNA and CDR2 is YSLEER. Deletions cut 0 bases from V and 0 bases from J, with 17 bases between. The CDR3 nucleotides read TGCGCCAGCAGCCAAGACTTCGGTCTACAACTTGCTAACTATGGCTACACCTTC. Translated: CASSQDFGLQLANYGYTF.

This clonotype was recorded a few times. This chain connects TRBV5-1 to TRBJ2-7; the D gene is possibly TRBD1 (6 bases). Trimming cost V 4 bases and J 6 bases, with 17 bases left between them. Germline V gives CDR1 SGHRS, CDR2 YFSETQ. The CDR3 covers 14 residues. The DNA for the CDR3 is TGCGCCAGCAGCCCCGGGGACATACGAGGCGAGCAGTACGTC. Encoded protein: CASSPGDIRGEQYV.

There are a few counts of this clonotype. The V call is TRBV19, the J call TRBJ2-7; TRBD2 matches at 7 bases. V shed 5 bases and J 8 bases; nucleotides not matched to a gene: 12. Germline CDR1 reads LNHDA; CDR2 reads SQIVND (reference sequence). CDR3 size: 14 residues. Here the CDR3 reads CASSPSGGGGKQYF. The CDR3 region has the DNA TGTGCCAGTAGTCCTTCGGGGGGTGGGGGGAAGCAGTACTTC.

The CDR3 nucleotides read TGTGCCAGCAGCTTATTCCTTGGGGTGGTGGACACCATATATTTT. Translated: CASSLFLGVVDTIYF. V usage is TRBV7-2 and J usage is TRBJ1-3; D is undetermined. CDR1 is SGHTA and CDR2 is FQGNSA in the germline V gene. Trimming took 2 bases from V and 8 from J, leaving 16 bases between them. This CDR3 is 15 amino acids long.

In nucleotides, the CDR3 is TGTGCCAGCAGCCAAGAACTGCTCCTTAACTATGGCTACACCTTC. Translation: CASSQELLLNYGYTF. This chain uses TRBV4-2 with TRBJ1-2; no clear D gene. CDR1 is LGHNA, CDR2 YNFKEQ, per germline. The CDR3 is 15 residues long. The germline V and J ends were trimmed by 0 bases and 1 base, with 9 bases remaining between them.

The chain carries TRBV7-3 and TRBJ2-2; the D gene could be TRBD1 or TRBD2 (6 bases each). Germline CDR1 reads SGHTA; CDR2 reads FQGTGA. With 4 bases removed from V and 5 bases from J, the gap between germline ends came to 14 bases. This CDR3 is built from 15 residues. CDR3 region: CASSSPGAGTGELFF. The CDR3 DNA follows: TGTGCCAGCAGCTCTCCAGGGGCGGGGACCGGGGAGCTGTTTTTT. Drawing the rest from reference TRBV7-3 and TRBJ2-2, the complete variable domain is GAGVSQTPSNKVTEKGKYVELRCDPISGHTALYWYRQSLGQGPEFLIYFQGTGAADDSGLPNDRFFAVRPEGSVSTLKIQRTERGDSAVYLCASSSPGAGTGELFFGEGSRLTVL.

This clonotype was counted between two and nine times. The rearrangement uses TRBV5-6 and TRBJ1-5; D is undetermined. Germline assignment: CDR1 SGHDT and CDR2 YYEEEE. This CDR3 contains 12 residues. V lost 4 bases to trimming and J lost 5 bases, with 7 bases between them. CDR3 bases: TGTGCCAGCAGCCAACAAGATCAGCCCCAGCATTTT. Translating it yields CASSQQDQPQHF.

This clonotype was recorded many times. This chain connects TRBV5-6 to TRBJ1-5, with TRBD1 matching 8 bases. The germline CDR1 and CDR2 sequences are SGHDT and YYEEEE. This CDR3 is built from 17 residues. J gave up 0 bases and V 7 bases, and 12 bases lay outside the gene matches. The CDR3 DNA follows: TGTGCCAGCTCTACAGGGGGAGCATTTTATAGCAATCAGCCCCAGCATTTT. Its protein product is CASSTGGAFYSNQPQHF.

This clonotype has a count of ten or more. The rearrangement links TRBV5-1 to TRBJ2-1; 9 bases are shared with TRBD1. Germline CDR1 is SGHRS and CDR2 is YFSETQ. The ends lost 3 bases at V and 7 bases at J; junction bases unmatched: 5. This CDR3 is 14 amino acids long. This chain's CDR3 is CASSSQGAGNEQFF. The CDR3 nucleotides read TGCGCCAGCAGCTCACAGGGGGCGGGGAATGAGCAGTTCTTC.

This clonotype was detected a few times. J is TRBJ1-1 and V is TRBV5-6; tentatively, D is TRBD1 (6 bases). CDR3 length equals 16 residues. The germline V and J ends were trimmed by 0 bases and 1 base, with 13 bases remaining between them. Germline values: CDR1 SGHDT, CDR2 YYEEEE. DNA for the CDR3: TGTGCCAGCAGCTTGGCTTCGACAGGCGCGAACACTGAAGCTTTCTTT. Its protein is CASSLASTGANTEAFF.

DNA of the CDR3: TGTGCCAGCAACCTTGACAGGATCAATCAGCCCCAGCATTTT. Amino acid sequence: CASNLDRINQPQHF. The rearrangement links TRBV6-1 to TRBJ1-5; tentative D call: TRBD1 (6 bases). V dropped 7 bases and J dropped 3 bases, with 13 bases sitting between them. Looked up from germline, CDR1 is MNHNS and CDR2 is SASEGT. This CDR3 spans 14 amino acids.

This clonotype was detected a few times. V usage is TRBV5-1 and J usage is TRBJ2-7, with D perhaps TRBD1 or TRBD2 (5 bases each). The CDR3 covers 15 residues. Germline V CDR1 and CDR2: SGHRS, YFSETQ. With 0 bases removed from V and 7 bases from J, the gap between germline ends came to 17 bases. CDR3 in amino acids: CASSLAQRAEGEQYF. The CDR3 coding sequence is TGCGCCAGCAGCTTGGCCCAACGGGCCGAGGGGGAGCAGTACTTC.

The J gene is TRBJ2-3, the V gene TRBV12-3 or TRBV12-4; 13 bases match TRBD2. V was pared by 8 bases and J by 4 bases, with 18 bases of the junction left unmatched. The CDR3 is 19 residues long. CDR3: CASDTGQETSGGSSDTQYF. Here the CDR3 DNA reads TGTGCCAGCGATACGGGACAGGAGACTAGCGGGGGGTCCTCAGATACGCAGTATTTT.

The rearrangement joins TRBV20-1 to TRBJ1-2; D is ambiguous. Germline-derived CDR1 and CDR2 are DFQATT and SNEGSKA (reference sequence). The CDR3 contains 15 residues. Trimming took 2 bases from V and 0 from J, leaving 13 bases between them. Here the CDR3 reads CSARTGLGANYGYTF. DNA for the CDR3: TGCAGTGCTAGAACTGGACTGGGAGCTAACTATGGCTACACCTTC.

V gene TRBV5-1 combines with J gene TRBJ2-1, with TRBD2 as a possible D gene (5 bases). CDR3 length: 16 residues. Germline loops: CDR1 SGHRS, CDR2 YFSETQ. V was pared by 1 base and J by 2 bases, with 13 bases between. CDR3 sequence: CASSLMSLGTYNEQFF. The CDR3 DNA reads TGCGCCAGCAGCTTGATGTCACTAGGCACCTACAATGAGCAGTTCTTC.

This clonotype appeared a few times. The chain recombines TRBV7-2 with TRBJ1-2, with 9 bases that match TRBD1. This CDR3 has 14 amino acids. Germline V CDR1 and CDR2: SGHTA, FQGNSA. J lost 8 bases, V lost 3 bases, and 7 bases had no gene match. As DNA, the CDR3 is TGTGCCAGCAGCTTGGTCCGGACAGGGGACGGCTACACCTTC. Its translation is CASSLVRTGDGYTF.

The chain is built from TRBV5-1 and TRBJ2-7, with TRBD2 as a possible D gene (7 bases). The CDR3 runs 15 residues. CDR1 and CDR2 from the germline V gene are SGHRS and YFSETQ. V lost 4 bases and J lost 0, with 14 bases in between. CDR3 DNA: TGCGCCAGCAGCGGGGGGGCAGGGATCTCCTACGAGCAGTACTTC. Its protein is CASSGGAGISYEQYF.

The chain couples TRBV4-2 to TRBJ1-1; no reliable D call. Germline CDR1 reads LGHNA; CDR2 reads YNFKEQ. CDR3 length: 13 amino acids. V shed 0 bases and J shed 6 bases, with 8 bases lying between them. CDR3 nucleotides: TGTGCCAGCAGCCAAGATCAGTATGCTGAAGCTTTCTTT. Amino acids: CASSQDQYAEAFF.